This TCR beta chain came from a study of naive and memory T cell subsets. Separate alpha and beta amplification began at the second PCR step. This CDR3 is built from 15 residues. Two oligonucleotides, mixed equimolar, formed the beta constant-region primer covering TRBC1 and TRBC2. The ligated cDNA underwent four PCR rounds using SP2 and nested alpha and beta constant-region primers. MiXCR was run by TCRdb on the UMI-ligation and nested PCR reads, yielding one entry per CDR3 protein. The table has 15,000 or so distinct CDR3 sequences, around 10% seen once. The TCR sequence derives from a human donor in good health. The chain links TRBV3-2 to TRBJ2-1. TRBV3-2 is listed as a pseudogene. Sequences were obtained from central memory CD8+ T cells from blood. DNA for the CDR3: TGTGCCAGCAGCCGGCAGCGTAGCTCCTACAATGAGCAGTTCTTC. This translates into CASSRQRSSYNEQFF.